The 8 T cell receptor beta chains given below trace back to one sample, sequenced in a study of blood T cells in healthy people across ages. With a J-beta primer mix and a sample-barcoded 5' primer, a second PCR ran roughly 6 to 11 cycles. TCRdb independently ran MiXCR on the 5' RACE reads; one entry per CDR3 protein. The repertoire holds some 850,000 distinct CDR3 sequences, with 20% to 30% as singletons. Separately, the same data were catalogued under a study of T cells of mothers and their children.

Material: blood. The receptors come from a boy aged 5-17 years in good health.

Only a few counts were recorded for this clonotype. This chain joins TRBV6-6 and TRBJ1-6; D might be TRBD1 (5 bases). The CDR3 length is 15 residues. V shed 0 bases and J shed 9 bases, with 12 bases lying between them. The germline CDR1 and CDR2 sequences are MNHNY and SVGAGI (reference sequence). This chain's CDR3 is CASSYSGGEGSPLHF. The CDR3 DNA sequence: TGTGCCAGCAGTTACTCGGGGGGAGAAGGTTCACCCCTCCACTTT.

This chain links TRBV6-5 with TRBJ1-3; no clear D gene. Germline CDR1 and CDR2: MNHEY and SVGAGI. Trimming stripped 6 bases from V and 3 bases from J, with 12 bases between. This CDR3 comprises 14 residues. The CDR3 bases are TGTGCCAGCAGACCCGGGAGTCATGGAAACACCATATATTTT. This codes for CASRPGSHGNTIYF.

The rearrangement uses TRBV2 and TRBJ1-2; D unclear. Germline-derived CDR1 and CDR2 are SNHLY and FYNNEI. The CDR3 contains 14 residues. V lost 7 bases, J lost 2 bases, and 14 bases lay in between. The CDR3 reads CASKREAGNYGYTF. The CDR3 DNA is TGTGCCAGCAAGCGGGAAGCGGGGAACTATGGCTACACCTTC.

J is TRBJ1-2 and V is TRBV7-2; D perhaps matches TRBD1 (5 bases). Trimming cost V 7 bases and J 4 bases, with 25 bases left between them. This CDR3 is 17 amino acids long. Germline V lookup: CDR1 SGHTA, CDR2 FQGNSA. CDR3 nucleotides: TGTGCCAGCACCACTGCCATGGGAGGGGCCGAACTCTATGGCTACACCTTC. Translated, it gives CASTTAMGGAELYGYTF.

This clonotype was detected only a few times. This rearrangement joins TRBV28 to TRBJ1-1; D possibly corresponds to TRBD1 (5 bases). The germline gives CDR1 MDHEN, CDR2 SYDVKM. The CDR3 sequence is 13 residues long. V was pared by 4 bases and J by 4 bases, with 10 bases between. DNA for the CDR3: TGTGCCAGCAGTTCCTCGGGGGTCACTGAAGCTTTCTTT. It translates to CASSSSGVTEAFF.

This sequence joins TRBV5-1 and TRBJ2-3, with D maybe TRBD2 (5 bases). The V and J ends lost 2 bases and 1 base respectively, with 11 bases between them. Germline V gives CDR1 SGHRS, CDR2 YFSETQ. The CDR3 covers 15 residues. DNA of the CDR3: TGCGCCAGCAGCTTAGGTAGCGTCGGCACAGATACGCAGTATTTT. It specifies CASSLGSVGTDTQYF.

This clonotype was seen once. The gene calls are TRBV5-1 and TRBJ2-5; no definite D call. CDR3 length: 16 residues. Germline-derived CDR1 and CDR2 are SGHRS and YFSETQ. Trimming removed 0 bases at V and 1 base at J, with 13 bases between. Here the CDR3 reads CASSLDGDPSQETQYF. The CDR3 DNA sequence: TGCGCCAGCAGCTTGGATGGAGATCCCTCCCAAGAGACCCAGTACTTC.

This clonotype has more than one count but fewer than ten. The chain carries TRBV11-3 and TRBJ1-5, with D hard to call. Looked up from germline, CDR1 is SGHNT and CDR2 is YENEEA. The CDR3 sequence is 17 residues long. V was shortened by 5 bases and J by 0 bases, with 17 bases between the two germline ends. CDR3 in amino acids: CASSPTRALLSNQPQHF. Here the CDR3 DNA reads TGTGCCAGCAGCCCCACACGGGCCCTCCTTAGCAATCAGCCCCAGCATTTT.